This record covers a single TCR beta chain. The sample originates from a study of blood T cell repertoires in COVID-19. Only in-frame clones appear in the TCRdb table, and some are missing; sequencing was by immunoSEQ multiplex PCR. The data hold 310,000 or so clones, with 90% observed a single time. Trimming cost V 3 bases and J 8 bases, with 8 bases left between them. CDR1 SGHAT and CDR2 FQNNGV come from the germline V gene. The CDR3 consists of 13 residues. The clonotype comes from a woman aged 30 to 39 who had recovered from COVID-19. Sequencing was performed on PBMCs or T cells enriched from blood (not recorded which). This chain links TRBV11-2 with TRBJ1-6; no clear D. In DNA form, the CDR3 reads TGTGCCAGCAGCTTCGTCTTAGATTCACCCCTCCACTTT. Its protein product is CASSFVLDSPLHF.